Described below is a single T cell receptor beta chain sequence and its context. Its antigen is as yet unknown. The data belong to a study of PD-1 blockade in classical Hodgkin lymphoma. As for the study in general: Nivolumab was given intravenously to patients at 3 mg/kg every 2 weeks.

V lost 8 bases and J lost 4, with 15 bases in between. In germline, CDR1 is MNHEY, CDR2 SMNVEV (reference sequence). The CDR3 is made up of 14 amino acids. The data were produced by immunoSEQ multiplex PCR, yet TCRdb's version contains in-frame clones alone and is incomplete. Seen here are approximately 9,000 clones, just under 90% observed once, and the top ten hold roughly 25%. General observations from the study: Lower baseline TCR diversity was reported for newly diagnosed patients than for healthy donors. Repertoire differences lack defined causes, possibly disease activity or prior therapy.

Time point meaning: cycle 4 day 1 (C4D1), after 6 weeks of nivolumab. Every single patient, without exception, relapsed after autologous stem cell transplantation, and brentuximab vedotin exposure varied. When best responses were assessed, they were complete response, partial response or progressive disease. The V gene is TRBV27, the J gene TRBJ1-3; D possibly corresponds to TRBD1 (6 bases). Specimen: peripheral blood mononuclear cells (PBMCs), collected before the fourth cycle of nivolumab. The source is a human donor with classical Hodgkin lymphoma. CDR3 amino acids: CASSMGAWGNTIYF. The CDR3, as DNA: TGTGCCAGCTCGATGGGGGCGTGGGGAAACACCATATATTTT.